Each of the 17 T cell receptor beta chains below was sequenced from the same sample in a study of shared clonotypes between healthy human individuals. Profiled with immunoSEQ multiplex PCR; TCRdb holds only in-frame clones, not every one. Among about 2.1 million clones listed, 85% to 95% were seen once. Selected positively for CCR7 and CD45RO-negative, naive CD8 cells excluded terminally differentiated effector memory CD45RA+ cells. The sequenced material came from naive CD8+ T cells from PBMCs. The receptors stem from a man between 18 and 29 years old in good health. Some clones in this sample may be carry-over from other donors' samples.

This chain joins TRBV25-1 and TRBJ2-3; D uncertain. From germline, CDR1 is MGHDK and CDR2 SYGVNS. V was cut by 2 bases and J by 2 bases, with 11 bases left in between. The CDR3 loop spans 15 amino acids. The CDR3 sequence is CASSEGVTSTDTQYF. The CDR3 region has the DNA TGTGCCAGCAGTGAAGGGGTAACCTCCACAGATACGCAGTATTTT.

The J gene is TRBJ2-4, the V gene TRBV19; D perhaps matches TRBD1 (6 bases). Germline V lookup: CDR1 LNHDA, CDR2 SQIVND (reference sequence). V was shortened by 9 bases and J by 1 base, with 13 bases between the two germline ends. This CDR3 spans 14 amino acids. CDR3 DNA sequence: TGTGCCAGCAGGAACAGGGAGGCCAAAAACATTCAGTACTTC. Translating gives CASRNREAKNIQYF.

The V gene is TRBV6-6, the J gene TRBJ2-7; no clear D gene. Between the trimmed V and J ends, which lost 7 bases and 1 base, there was a span of 14 bases. From germline, CDR1 is MNHNY and CDR2 SVGAGI (reference sequence). This CDR3 spans 14 amino acids. The CDR3 nucleotides read TGTGCCAGCAAGAACACCAGGCGGTCCTACGAGCAGTACTTC. This codes for CASKNTRRSYEQYF.

This chain joins TRBV28 and TRBJ2-1, with D perhaps assigned TRBD1 or TRBD2 (5 bases each). Germline V lookup: CDR1 MDHEN, CDR2 SYDVKM. The germline V and J ends were trimmed by 4 bases and 10 bases, with 17 bases remaining between them. This CDR3 region has 14 residues. The CDR3 sequence is CASSSARDPREQFF. The DNA for the CDR3 is TGTGCCAGCAGTTCGGCCCGGGACCCAAGGGAGCAGTTCTTC. Drawing the rest from reference TRBV28 and TRBJ2-1, the complete variable domain is DVKVTQSSRYLVKRTGEKVFLECVQDMDHENMFWYRQDPGLGLRLIYFSYDVKMKEKGDIPEGYSVSREKKERFSLILESASTNQTSMYLCASSSARDPREQFFGPGTRLTVL.

The chain uses TRBV19 and TRBJ2-3, with D maybe TRBD2 (5 bases). CDR1 and CDR2 (germline): LNHDA, SQIVND (reference sequence). CDR3 length equals 14 residues. Trimming removed 3 bases at V and 2 bases at J, with 9 bases between. This CDR3 is CASSILAYTDTQYF. In nucleotides, the CDR3 is TGTGCCAGTAGTATCCTAGCCTACACAGATACGCAGTATTTT.

This chain joins TRBV15 and TRBJ2-7; D might be TRBD2 (5 bases). The CDR3 is 13 amino acids. Germline V gives CDR1 LNHNV, CDR2 YYDKDF (reference sequence). V was trimmed by 8 bases and J by 2 bases, leaving 13 bases between them. CDR3 DNA sequence: TGTGCCACCTCGGAGATTAGCGCCTACGAGCAGTACTTC. Its translation: CATSEISAYEQYF. The full variable domain, with the rest looked up from reference TRBV15 and TRBJ2-7, is DAMVIQNPRYQVTQFGKPVTLSCSQTLNHNVMYWYQQKSSQAPKLLFHYYDKDFNNEADTPDNFQSRRPNTSFCFLDIRSPGLGDTAMYLCATSEISAYEQYFGPGTRLTVT.

This clone occurred once. J is TRBJ2-7 and V is TRBV7-8; D is unresolved. Trimming shortened V by 5 bases and J by 2 bases, and 13 bases separated the two germline ends. CDR3 length: 14 amino acids. Germline CDR1 is SGHVS and CDR2 is FQNEAQ. CDR3 nucleotides: TGTGCCAGCAGCCGCCCCCCTTCCACCTACGAGCAGTACTTC. Protein product: CASSRPPSTYEQYF.

The V and J genes are TRBV18 and TRBJ1-1; tentative D call: TRBD1 (6 bases). The germline gives CDR1 KGHSH, CDR2 LQKENI. The CDR3 sequence is 13 residues long. Trimming stripped 10 bases from V and 3 bases from J, with 15 bases between. The CDR3 nucleotides read TGTGCCACTACGGACAGACCCTACACTGAAGCTTTCTTT. It yields the protein CATTDRPYTEAFF.

The chain links TRBV6-1 to TRBJ2-3; D may be TRBD1 or TRBD2 (6 bases each). Germline V gene lookup returns CDR1 MNHNS and CDR2 SASEGT. CDR3 length equals 14 residues. The germline V and J ends were trimmed by 7 bases and 2 bases, with 13 bases remaining between them. The CDR3 is CASKWGRDTDTQYF. In DNA, the CDR3 is TGTGCCAGCAAATGGGGGCGGGACACAGATACGCAGTATTTT.

The sample holds one count of this clone. A much larger clonotype is one base distant, so this may be a read error. This specimen includes other DNA sequences encoding the same CDR3. The chain couples TRBV10-3 to TRBJ2-3, with 11 bases matching TRBD2. This CDR3 spans 15 amino acids. Losses at the gene ends were 4 bases for V and 0 bases for J; bases not matched to a gene: 0. Germline V gene lookup returns CDR1 ENHRY and CDR2 SYGVKD. The CDR3 sequence: CAISGTSGSTDTQYF. The DNA for the CDR3 is TGTGCCATCAGTGGGACTAGCGGGAGCACAGATACGCAGTATTTT.

The chain recombines TRBV5-1 with TRBJ2-7; D might be TRBD1 or TRBD2, each matching 5 bases. V gave up 5 bases and J gave up 2 bases, with 20 bases separating them. CDR1 is SGHRS and CDR2 is YFSETQ in the germline V gene. The CDR3 is 16 residues long. The CDR3, as DNA: TGCGCCAGCAGTTCACTCCCCGGGACCGCAGCCTACGAGCAGTACTTC. Its translation: CASSSLPGTAAYEQYF.

The rearrangement links TRBV28 to TRBJ2-2, with D uncertain. Germline V gene lookup returns CDR1 MDHEN and CDR2 SYDVKM. V was pared by 3 bases and J by 3 bases, with 5 bases between. The CDR3 length is 13 residues. In nucleotides, the CDR3 is TGTGCCAGCAGTTTTATATACACCGGGGAGCTGTTTTTT. Translation gives CASSFIYTGELFF.

The gene calls are TRBV7-9 and TRBJ2-7, with 7 bases matching TRBD1. V lost 4 bases, J lost 2 bases, and 5 bases stayed unmatched. CDR1 SEHNR and CDR2 FQNEAQ come from the germline V gene (reference sequence). This CDR3 is 14 amino acids long. The CDR3 is CASSSRDSTYEQYF. The DNA of the CDR3 is TGTGCCAGCAGCTCCCGGGACAGTACCTACGAGCAGTACTTC. Full variable domain (remainder filled in from reference TRBV7-9 and TRBJ2-7): DTGVSQNPRHKITKRGQNVTFRCDPISEHNRLYWYRQTLGQGPEFLTYFQNEAQLEKSRLLSDRFSAERPKGSFSTLEIQRTEQGDSAMYLCASSSRDSTYEQYFGPGTRLTVT.

In regard to this clone: The same CDR3 arises from other DNA sequences in this sample as well. The chain recombines TRBV5-6 with TRBJ2-3, with TRBD2 matching over 7 bases. The CDR3 is 14 amino acids. Germline CDR1 SGHDT, CDR2 YYEEEE. V shed 2 bases and J 0 bases; nucleotides not matched to a gene: 0. The CDR3: CASSLAGSTDTQYF. CDR3 coding DNA: TGTGCCAGCAGCTTAGCGGGGAGCACAGATACGCAGTATTTT.

This sequence joins TRBV28 and TRBJ1-4; D not certain. The CDR3 is 11 amino acids. The V gene lost 5 bases and the J gene lost 8 bases, with 6 bases spanning the gap. From germline, CDR1 is MDHEN and CDR2 SYDVKM. CDR3 coding DNA: TGTGCCAGCAGTGGTAGCGAAAAACTGTTTTTT. Its protein product is CASSGSEKLFF.

In this sample, this clone turned up once. This chain links TRBV7-9 with TRBJ2-1; D perhaps matches TRBD2 (6 bases). The germline CDR1 and CDR2 sequences are SEHNR and FQNEAQ (reference sequence). This CDR3 contains 15 residues. Trimming removed 5 bases from V and 8 bases from J, with 19 bases in between. CDR3 nucleotides: TGTGCCAGCAGCCGGTGGCTAGCGAAGATATATGAGCAGTTCTTC. This gives the protein CASSRWLAKIYEQFF.

The gene calls are TRBV19 and TRBJ1-5, with TRBD1 as a possible D gene (6 bases). Trimming pared 5 bases from V and 9 bases from J, leaving 20 bases between. Germline V CDR1 and CDR2: LNHDA, SQIVND (reference sequence). The CDR3 totals 15 residues. CDR3 region: CASSPTGPPGPPQHF. CDR3 DNA: TGTGCCAGTAGTCCTACAGGGCCCCCAGGTCCGCCCCAGCATTTT.